These T cell receptor beta chains were read from a single sample in a study of early T cells in non-severe SARS-CoV-2 infection. MiXCR, applied by TCRdb to the 5' RACE reads, yields one record per CDR3 protein. The table has some 76,000 distinct CDR3 sequences, about 13% seen once. Material: whole blood. The source of these receptors is an adult who was a healthcare worker with PCR-confirmed SARS-CoV-2 infection or an uninfected control (not recorded which). Each CDR3 is given with its conserved first and last residue. A D gene is named only where the DNA matches it firmly. A row's size may be missing; if present it is once, few, many or a size class.

size	V	J	length	D	DNA	CDR3
-	TRBV29-1	TRBJ1-4	14	-	TGCAGCGTTGGGGAGGGGGCAACTAATGAAAAACTGTTTTTT	CSVGEGATNEKLFF
-	TRBV6-5	TRBJ1-1	14	TRBD1	TGTGCCAGCAGGGGACAGGGGTTTAGCACTGAAGCTTTCTTT	CASRGQGFSTEAFF
-	TRBV10-3	TRBJ1-1	14	TRBD1	TGTGCCATCAGTACCCACGGACAGGGTGGCGGAGCTTTCTTT	CAISTHGQGGGAFF
-	TRBV19	TRBJ2-3	14	TRBD1	TGTGCCAGTAGCGACAGGGCCCGCACAGATACGCAGTATTTT	CASSDRARTDTQYF
few	TRBV15	TRBJ1-2	14	TRBD1	TGTGCCACCAGCAGGCACAGGGGGAACTATGGCTACACCTTC	CATSRHRGNYGYTF
-	TRBV20-1	TRBJ2-5	12	-	TGCAGTGCAGGGACATTCCGGGAGACCCAGTACTTC	CSAGTFRETQYF
-	TRBV9	TRBJ2-7	14	-	TGTGCCAGCAGCGTGGGTGCAGAGGGCTACGAGCAGTACTTC	CASSVGAEGYEQYF
many	TRBV3-1	TRBJ2-1	14	-	TGTGCCAGCAGCCACGCCCGTCCATACAATGAGCAGTTCTTC	CASSHARPYNEQFF
-	TRBV6-1	TRBJ2-6	16	TRBD1	TGTGCCAGCACCGGACAGGGGAAGTCTGGGGCCAACGTCCTGACTTTC	CASTGQGKSGANVLTF
-	TRBV4-2	TRBJ2-3	13	-	TGTGCCAGCAGCCAAGTACCAGGGGATACGCAGTATTTT	CASSQVPGDTQYF
many	TRBV20-1	TRBJ2-1	14	TRBD1	TGCAGTGCTCCTGGGACAGACCCTCACAATGAGCAGTTCTTC	CSAPGTDPHNEQFF
-	TRBV4-3	TRBJ1-2	15	-	TGCGCCAGCAGCCAAGGGAAGACAGGCGGGTATGGCTACACCTTC	CASSQGKTGGYGYTF
many	TRBV20-1	TRBJ2-7	12	TRBD1	TGCAGTGCTTTGGACAGGGAATACGAGCAGTACTTC	CSALDREYEQYF
-	TRBV6-6	TRBJ1-1	14	-	TGTGCCAGCAGTTACTCGAAGGCAGACACTGAAGCTTTCTTT	CASSYSKADTEAFF
-	TRBV7-9	TRBJ2-1	15	-	TGTGCCAGCAGCCCCCGAGGGTTCGAGGACAATGAGCAGTTCTTC	CASSPRGFEDNEQFF
many	TRBV19	TRBJ1-5	16	TRBD1	TGTGCCAGTAGTATAGGCGGGACAGGGAGGACTCAGCCCCAGCATTTT	CASSIGGTGRTQPQHF
-	TRBV6-1	TRBJ2-1	17	-	TGTGCCAGCAGTTCGTTCGCCCGGGGTAGCTCCTACAATGAGCAGTTCTTC	CASSSFARGSSYNEQFF
few	TRBV5-8	TRBJ2-1	17	-	TGTGCCAGCAGCTTGGCGGTTATAGTGAGCTCCTACAATGAGCAGTTCTTC	CASSLAVIVSSYNEQFF
-	TRBV20-1	TRBJ2-5	13	-	TGCAGTGCCCATGGGCGGGGAGGCGAGACCCAGTACTTC	CSAHGRGGETQYF
few	TRBV3-1	TRBJ2-1	14	-	TGTGCCAGCAGCCCGCCCGGGGTAGAGGGATTAAGGTTCTTC	CASSPPGVEGLRFF
many	TRBV5-1	TRBJ2-1	13	-	TGCGCCAGCAGCCCGGGGGGCGATAATGAGCAGTTCTTC	CASSPGGDNEQFF
many	TRBV7-6	TRBJ2-2	15	-	TGTGCCAGCACGTTGTTCGGGGATAACACCGGGGAGCTGTTTTTT	CASTLFGDNTGELFF
many	TRBV7-3	TRBJ2-5	14	-	TGTGCCAGCAGCCTAATTCGGGGCTGGAAGACCCAGTACTTC	CASSLIRGWKTQYF
-	TRBV5-6	TRBJ2-4	12	TRBD1	TGTGCCAGCAGCTTGGCAGGGGGCCCGGGCCACTTC	CASSLAGGPGHF
few	TRBV5-1	TRBJ2-5	13	-	TGCGCCAGCAGCCCGGACGGTCTGGAGACCCAGTACTTC	CASSPDGLETQYF
many	TRBV7-9	TRBJ2-5	12	-	TGTGCCAGCAGCTTAGGGCCGTCGACCCAGTACTTC	CASSLGPSTQYF
many	TRBV6-5	TRBJ1-2	13	-	TGTGCCAGCAGCCCTCTCTCGGAGCCTGGCTACACCTTC	CASSPLSEPGYTF
-	TRBV20-1	TRBJ1-4	14	-	TGCAGTGCTAGGGGTGGGCAGGCTAATGAAAAACTGTTTTTT	CSARGGQANEKLFF
few	TRBV6-1	TRBJ1-6	14	-	TGTGCCAGCAGTGAAGCGGACAGCGCTTCACCCCTCCACTTT	CASSEADSASPLHF
-	TRBV6-2/TRBV6-3	TRBJ1-5	17	-	TGTGCCAGCAGTCACCCGACCTCAACAGGAGGCCATCAGCCCCAGCATTTT	CASSHPTSTGGHQPQHF
few	TRBV20-1	TRBJ2-7	14	-	TGCAGTGCTATTCGGGCTTCATGGACCGACGAGCAGTACTTC	CSAIRASWTDEQYF
-	TRBV9	TRBJ1-2	14	-	TGTGCCAGCAGCGCATCCACAGCTAACTATGGCTACACCTTC	CASSASTANYGYTF
-	TRBV3-2	TRBJ1-2	18	-	TGTGCCAGCAGACATACCCTAAGGGGACCGCGTAAAGTCTATGGCTACACCTTC	CASRHTLRGPRKVYGYTF
few	TRBV27	TRBJ1-2	16	TRBD1	TGTGCCAGCAGTTTCCTGCGGACAGGGCTTAACTATGGCTACACCTTC	CASSFLRTGLNYGYTF
few	TRBV5-6	TRBJ1-2	16	-	TGTGCCAGCAGCTTGGTGGGGGCAGGGATGCACTATGGCTACACCTTC	CASSLVGAGMHYGYTF
many	TRBV7-9	TRBJ2-5	18	-	TGTGCCAGCAGCTTAGGAGGGGGGACACCAAGGCTCCAAGAGACCCAGTACTTC	CASSLGGGTPRLQETQYF
few	TRBV20-1	TRBJ2-3	15	TRBD2	TGCAGTGCTACCGGACTAGCGGCCCGATTGGATACGCAGTATTTT	CSATGLAARLDTQYF
-	TRBV7-2	TRBJ1-2	14	TRBD1	TGTGCCAGCAGCCGGGACAGGGGAATAGAGGGCTACACCTTC	CASSRDRGIEGYTF
few	TRBV4-1	TRBJ2-7	17	TRBD2	TGCGCCAGCAGCCATCTTGGACTAGCGGGGGGGCCCTTCGAGCAGTACTTC	CASSHLGLAGGPFEQYF
-	TRBV7-9	TRBJ2-3	17	-	TGTGCCAGCAGCTGGCCCACAGCCTTCGCTAGCACAGATACGCAGTATTTT	CASSWPTAFASTDTQYF
many	TRBV5-1	TRBJ2-5	16	-	TGCGCCAGCAGCTTGGGGCGAGCGGACAAACAAGAGACCCAGTACTTC	CASSLGRADKQETQYF
few	TRBV29-1	TRBJ1-2	13	-	TGCAGCGTTGATTCGGGTCAGTTTTATGGCTACACCTTC	CSVDSGQFYGYTF
-	TRBV7-3	TRBJ2-3	14	-	TGTGCCAGCAGCTTAGCCCCAGGCACAGATACGCAGTATTTT	CASSLAPGTDTQYF
-	TRBV9	TRBJ1-3	15	-	TGTGCCAGCAGTCCTGGCGGGGGGCAAGAAAACACCATATATTTT	CASSPGGGQENTIYF
-	TRBV14	TRBJ1-1	13	-	TGTGCCAGCAGACCTAACAGGGCCACTGAAGCTTTCTTT	CASRPNRATEAFF
many	TRBV15	TRBJ2-2	14	-	TGTGCCACCAAGCCAGGGGAAAACACCGGGGAGCTGTTTTTT	CATKPGENTGELFF
-	TRBV10-1	TRBJ1-5	12	TRBD1	TGCGCCAGCAGGGACAGGGTATTGGCCCAGCATTTT	CASRDRVLAQHF
few	TRBV7-2	TRBJ2-2	14	-	TGTGCCAGCAGCGAGCACAGGGCAACCGGGGAGCTGTTTTTT	CASSEHRATGELFF
-	TRBV29-1	TRBJ2-7	14	TRBD1	TGCAGCGTAGCTGGACAGGGGCCCTCCTACGAGCAGTACTTC	CSVAGQGPSYEQYF
-	TRBV29-1	TRBJ2-1	15	TRBD1	TGCAGCGTATCCTCCTCAGGGGGCTACGACAATGAGCAGTTCTTC	CSVSSSGGYDNEQFF
few	TRBV4-3	TRBJ1-2	15	TRBD1	TGCGCCAGCAGCCAAGAAGGACAGGGGGCAGGAGGCTACACCTTC	CASSQEGQGAGGYTF